The source of this T cell receptor beta chain is a study of shared clonotypes between healthy human individuals. In the study overall: CD8 memory received one plate per donor, CD8 naive two, CD4 memory three and CD4 naive three.

Study-wide results and caveats: Naive subsets generally had larger estimated richness than memory subsets.

Method: immunoSEQ multiplex PCR; TCRdb's copy keeps in-frame clones and lacks some. The sample lists some 2,000,000 clones, less than 95% seen once, with about 1.1% in the top ten. CDR3 size: 12 residues. From germline, CDR1 is SGHRS and CDR2 YFSETQ. Positively selected for CCR7, the CD45RO-negative cells used as naive CD8 cells excluded terminally differentiated effector memory CD45RA+ cells. Points on this clone: Its antigen is unknown. The junction departs from the called germline gene at one end, perhaps through a read error.

The source material was naive CD8+ T cells sorted from blood. V and J are TRBV5-1 and TRBJ1-2; D is uncertain. The receptor comes from a man younger than 30 in good health. In DNA form, the CDR3 reads TGTGCCAGCAGCTTTAACGGAGGTGGCTACACCTTC. Residues: CASSFNGGGYTF. The full variable domain, with the rest looked up from reference TRBV5-1 and TRBJ1-2, is KAGVTQTPRYLIKTRGQQVTLSCSPISGHRSVSWYQQTPGQGLQFLFEYFSETQRNKGNFPGRFSGRQFSNSRSEMNVSTLELGDSALYLCASSFNGGGYTFGSGTRLTVV.